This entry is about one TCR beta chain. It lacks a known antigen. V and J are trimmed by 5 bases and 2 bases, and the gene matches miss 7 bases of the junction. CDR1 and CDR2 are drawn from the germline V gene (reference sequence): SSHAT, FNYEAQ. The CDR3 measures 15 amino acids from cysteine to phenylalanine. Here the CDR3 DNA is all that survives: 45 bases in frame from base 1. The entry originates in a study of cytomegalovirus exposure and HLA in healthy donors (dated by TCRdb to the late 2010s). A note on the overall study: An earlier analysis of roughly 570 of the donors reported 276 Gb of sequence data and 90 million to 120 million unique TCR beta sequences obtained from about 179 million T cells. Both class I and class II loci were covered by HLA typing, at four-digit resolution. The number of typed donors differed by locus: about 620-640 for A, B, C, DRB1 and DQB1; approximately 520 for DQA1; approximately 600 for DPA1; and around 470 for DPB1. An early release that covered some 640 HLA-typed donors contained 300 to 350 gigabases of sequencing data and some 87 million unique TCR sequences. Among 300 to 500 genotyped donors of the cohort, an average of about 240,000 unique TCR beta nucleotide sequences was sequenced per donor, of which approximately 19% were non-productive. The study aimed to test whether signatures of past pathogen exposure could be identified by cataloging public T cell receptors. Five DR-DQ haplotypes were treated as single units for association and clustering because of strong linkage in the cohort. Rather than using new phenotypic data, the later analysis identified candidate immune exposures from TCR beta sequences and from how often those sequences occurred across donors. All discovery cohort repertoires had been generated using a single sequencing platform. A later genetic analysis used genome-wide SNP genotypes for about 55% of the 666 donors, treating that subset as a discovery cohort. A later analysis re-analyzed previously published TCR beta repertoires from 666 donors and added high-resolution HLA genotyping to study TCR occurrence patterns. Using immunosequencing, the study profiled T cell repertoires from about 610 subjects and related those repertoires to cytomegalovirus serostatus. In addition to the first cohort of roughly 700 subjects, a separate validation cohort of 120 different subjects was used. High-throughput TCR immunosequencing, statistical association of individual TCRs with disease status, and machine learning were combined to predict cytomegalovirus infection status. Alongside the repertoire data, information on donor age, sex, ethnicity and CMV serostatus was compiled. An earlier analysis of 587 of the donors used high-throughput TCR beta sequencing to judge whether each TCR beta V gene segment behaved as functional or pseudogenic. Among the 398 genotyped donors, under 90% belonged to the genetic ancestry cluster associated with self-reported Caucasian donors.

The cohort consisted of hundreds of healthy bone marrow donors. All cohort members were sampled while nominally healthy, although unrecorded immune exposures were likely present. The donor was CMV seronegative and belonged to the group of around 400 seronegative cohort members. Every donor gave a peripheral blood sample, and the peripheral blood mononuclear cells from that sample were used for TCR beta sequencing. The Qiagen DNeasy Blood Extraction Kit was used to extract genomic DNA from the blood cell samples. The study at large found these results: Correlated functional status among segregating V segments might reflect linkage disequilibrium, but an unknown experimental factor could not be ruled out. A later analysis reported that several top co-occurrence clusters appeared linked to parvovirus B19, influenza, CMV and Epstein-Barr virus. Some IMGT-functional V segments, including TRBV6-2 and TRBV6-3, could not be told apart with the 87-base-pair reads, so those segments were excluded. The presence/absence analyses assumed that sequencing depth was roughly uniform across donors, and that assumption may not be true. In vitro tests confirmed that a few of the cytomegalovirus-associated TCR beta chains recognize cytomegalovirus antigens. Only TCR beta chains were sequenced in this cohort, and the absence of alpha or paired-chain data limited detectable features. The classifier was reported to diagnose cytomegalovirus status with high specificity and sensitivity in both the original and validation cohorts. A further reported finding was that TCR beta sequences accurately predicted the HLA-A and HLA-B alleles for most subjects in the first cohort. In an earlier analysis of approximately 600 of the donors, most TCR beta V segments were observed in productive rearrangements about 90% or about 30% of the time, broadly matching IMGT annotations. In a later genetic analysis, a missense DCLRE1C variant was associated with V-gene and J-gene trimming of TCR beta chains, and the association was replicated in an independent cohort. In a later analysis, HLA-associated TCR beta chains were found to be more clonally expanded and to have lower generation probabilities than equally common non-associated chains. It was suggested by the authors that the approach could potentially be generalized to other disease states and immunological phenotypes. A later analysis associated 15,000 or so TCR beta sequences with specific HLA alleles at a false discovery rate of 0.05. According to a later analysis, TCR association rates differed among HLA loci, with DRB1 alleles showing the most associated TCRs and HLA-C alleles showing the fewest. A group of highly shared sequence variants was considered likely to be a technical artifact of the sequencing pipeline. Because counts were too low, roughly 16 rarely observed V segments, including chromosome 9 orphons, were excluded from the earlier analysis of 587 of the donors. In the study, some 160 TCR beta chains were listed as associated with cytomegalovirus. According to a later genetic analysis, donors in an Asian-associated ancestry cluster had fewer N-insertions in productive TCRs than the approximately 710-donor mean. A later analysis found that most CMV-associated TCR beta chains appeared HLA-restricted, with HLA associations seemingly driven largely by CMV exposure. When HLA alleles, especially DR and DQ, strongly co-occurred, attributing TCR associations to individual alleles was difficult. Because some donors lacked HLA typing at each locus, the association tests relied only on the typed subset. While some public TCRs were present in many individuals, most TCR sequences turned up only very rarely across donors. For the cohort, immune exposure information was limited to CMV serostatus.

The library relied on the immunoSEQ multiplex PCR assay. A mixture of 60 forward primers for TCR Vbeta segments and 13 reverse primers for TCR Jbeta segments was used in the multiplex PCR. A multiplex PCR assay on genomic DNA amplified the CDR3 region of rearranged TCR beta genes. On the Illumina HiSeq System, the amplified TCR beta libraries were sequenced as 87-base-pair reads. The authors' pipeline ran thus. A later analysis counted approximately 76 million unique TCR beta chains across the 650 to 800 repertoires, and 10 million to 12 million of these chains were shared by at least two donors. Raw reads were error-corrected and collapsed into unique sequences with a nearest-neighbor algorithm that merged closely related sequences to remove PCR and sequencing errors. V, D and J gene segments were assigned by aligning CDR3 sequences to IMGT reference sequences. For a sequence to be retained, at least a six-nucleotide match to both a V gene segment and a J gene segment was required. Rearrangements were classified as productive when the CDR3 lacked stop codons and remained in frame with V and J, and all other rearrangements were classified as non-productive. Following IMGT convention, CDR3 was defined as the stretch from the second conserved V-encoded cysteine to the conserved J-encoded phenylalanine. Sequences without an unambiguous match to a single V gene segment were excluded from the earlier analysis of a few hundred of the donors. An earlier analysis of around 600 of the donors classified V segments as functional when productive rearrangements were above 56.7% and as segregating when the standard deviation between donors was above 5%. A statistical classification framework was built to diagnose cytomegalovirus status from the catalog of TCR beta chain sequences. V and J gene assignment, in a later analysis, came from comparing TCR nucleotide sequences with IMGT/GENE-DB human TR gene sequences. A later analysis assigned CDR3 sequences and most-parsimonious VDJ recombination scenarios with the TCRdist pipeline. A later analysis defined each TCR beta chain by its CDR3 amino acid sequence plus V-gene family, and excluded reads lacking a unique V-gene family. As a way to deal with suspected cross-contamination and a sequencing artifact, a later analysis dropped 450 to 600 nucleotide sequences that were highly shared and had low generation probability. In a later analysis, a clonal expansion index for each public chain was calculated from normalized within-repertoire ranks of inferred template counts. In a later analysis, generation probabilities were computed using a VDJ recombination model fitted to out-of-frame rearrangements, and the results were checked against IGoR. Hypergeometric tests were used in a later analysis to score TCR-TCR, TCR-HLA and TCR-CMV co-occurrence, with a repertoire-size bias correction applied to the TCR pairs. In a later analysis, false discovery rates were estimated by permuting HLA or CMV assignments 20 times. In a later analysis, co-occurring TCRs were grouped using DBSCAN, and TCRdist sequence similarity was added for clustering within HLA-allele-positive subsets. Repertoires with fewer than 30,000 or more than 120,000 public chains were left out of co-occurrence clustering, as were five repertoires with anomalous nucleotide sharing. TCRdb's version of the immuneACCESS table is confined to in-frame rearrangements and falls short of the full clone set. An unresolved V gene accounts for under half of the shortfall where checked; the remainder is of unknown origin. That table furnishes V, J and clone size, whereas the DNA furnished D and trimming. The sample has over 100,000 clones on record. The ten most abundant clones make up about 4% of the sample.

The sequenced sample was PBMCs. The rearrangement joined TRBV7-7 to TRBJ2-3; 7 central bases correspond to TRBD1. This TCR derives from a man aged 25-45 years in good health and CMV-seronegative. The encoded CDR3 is CASSIGQAHTDTQYF. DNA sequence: TGTGCCAGCAGCATAGGACAGGCCCACACAGATACGCAGTATTTT. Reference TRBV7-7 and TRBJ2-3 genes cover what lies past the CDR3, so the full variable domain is GAGVSQSPRYKVTKRGQDVTLRCDPISSHATLYWYQQALGQGPEFLTYFNYEAQPDKSGLPSDRFSAERPEGSISTLTIQRTEQRDSAMYRCASSIGQAHTDTQYFGPGTRLTVL.